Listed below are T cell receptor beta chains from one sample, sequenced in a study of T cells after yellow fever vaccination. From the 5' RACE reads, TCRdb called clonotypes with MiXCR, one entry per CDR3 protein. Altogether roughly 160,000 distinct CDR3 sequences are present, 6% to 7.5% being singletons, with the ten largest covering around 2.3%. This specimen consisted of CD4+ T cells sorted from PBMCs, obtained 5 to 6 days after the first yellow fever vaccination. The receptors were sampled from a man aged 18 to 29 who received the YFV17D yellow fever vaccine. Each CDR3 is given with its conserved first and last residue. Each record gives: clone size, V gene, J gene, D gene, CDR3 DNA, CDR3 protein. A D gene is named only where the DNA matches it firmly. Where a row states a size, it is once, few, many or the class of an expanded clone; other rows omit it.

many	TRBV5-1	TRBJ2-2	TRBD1	TGCGCCAGTACCCAGGGGGCTGTGACCGGGGAGCTGTTTTTT	CASTQGAVTGELFF
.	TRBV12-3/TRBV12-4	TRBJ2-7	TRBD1	TGTGCCAGCAGTACGGGGACAGGGAGGGTGACCGAGCAGTACTTC	CASSTGTGRVTEQYF
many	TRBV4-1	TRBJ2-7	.	TGCGCCAGCAGCCCTGGCCAGGGGCGCTTCGGGGAGCAGTACTTC	CASSPGQGRFGEQYF
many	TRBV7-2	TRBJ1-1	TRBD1	TGTGCCAGCAGCTTAGGGTCGGGACAGCGAGCTTTCTTT	CASSLGSGQRAFF
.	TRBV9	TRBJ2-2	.	TGTGCCAGCAGCGTAGTGTCAGCCGCCGGGGAGCTGTTTTTT	CASSVVSAAGELFF
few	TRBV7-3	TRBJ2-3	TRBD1	TGTGCCAGCAGCTTCGGGACAGGGAAAAGCACAGATACGCAGTATTTT	CASSFGTGKSTDTQYF
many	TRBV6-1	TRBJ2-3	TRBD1	TGTGCCAGCACCCCGGACAGGGACACAGATACGCAGTATTTT	CASTPDRDTDTQYF
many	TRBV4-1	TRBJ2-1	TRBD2	TGCGCCAGCAGCCAAGGATGGGGACTAGCGGGGGTGGATGAGCAGTTCTTC	CASSQGWGLAGVDEQFF
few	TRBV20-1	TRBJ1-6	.	TGCAGTGCTAGAGATCTGGGCAGGGGTGGATCACCCCTCCACTTT	CSARDLGRGGSPLHF
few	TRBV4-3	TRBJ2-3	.	TGCGCCAGCAGCCAGGCCCGACCGAGGCGGGGCTTCACAGATACGCAGTATTTT	CASSQARPRRGFTDTQYF
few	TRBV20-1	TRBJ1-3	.	TGCAGTGCTAGATCGGCTGGGTTGGACACCATATATTTT	CSARSAGLDTIYF
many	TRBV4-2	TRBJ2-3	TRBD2	TGTGCCAGCAGCCAACGCACTAGCGGGGCAGATACGCAGTATTTT	CASSQRTSGADTQYF
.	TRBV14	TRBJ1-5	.	TGTGCCAGCAGCCAAGGCCCCAATCAGCCCCAGCATTTT	CASSQGPNQPQHF
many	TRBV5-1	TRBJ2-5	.	TGCGCCAGCAGCCGGGACGGAGAGACCCAGTACTTC	CASSRDGETQYF
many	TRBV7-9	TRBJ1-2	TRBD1	TGTGCCAGCAGCGACCTACAGGGGGTCTACACCTTC	CASSDLQGVYTF
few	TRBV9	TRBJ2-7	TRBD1	TGTGCCAGCAGCCCGGGACAGGCGGGCTACGAGCAGTACTTC	CASSPGQAGYEQYF
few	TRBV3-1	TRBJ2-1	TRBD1	TGTGCCAGCAGCCAACTACCCGGGACAGGTTCCTACAATGAGCAGTTCTTC	CASSQLPGTGSYNEQFF
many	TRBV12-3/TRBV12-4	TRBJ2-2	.	TGTGCCAGCAGTTTGGGCAGGGGGAACACCGGGGAGCTGTTTTTT	CASSLGRGNTGELFF
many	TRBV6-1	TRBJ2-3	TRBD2	TGTGCCAGCAGAGATCCCGGGACTAGCGGGCTTACGCAGTATTTT	CASRDPGTSGLTQYF
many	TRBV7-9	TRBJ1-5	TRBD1	TGTGCCAGCAGCGCGGGACAGGGTCACAATCAGCCCCAGCATTTT	CASSAGQGHNQPQHF
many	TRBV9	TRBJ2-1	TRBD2	TGTGCCAGCAGCGTAACTAGCGGGGGGGCCTATGAGCAGTTCTTC	CASSVTSGGAYEQFF
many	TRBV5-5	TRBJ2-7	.	TGTGCCAGCAGCTCTGATGGGACTTACGATCCACAGTACTTC	CASSSDGTYDPQYF
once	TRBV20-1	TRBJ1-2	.	TGCATCTGGAGCCCGGGTCCGGGGGCGCGGGGCTACACCTTC	CIWSPGPGARGYTF
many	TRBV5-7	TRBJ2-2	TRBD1	TGTGCCAGCAGCTTTAGGACCGGGACAGGGCACACCGGGGAGCTGTTTTTT	CASSFRTGTGHTGELFF
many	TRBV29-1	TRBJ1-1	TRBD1	TGCAGCGGCTCGCAGGGACAGGTGAACACTGAAGCTTTCTTT	CSGSQGQVNTEAFF
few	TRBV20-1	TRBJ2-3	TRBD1	TGCAGTGCTAGAGACCGGCAGGGGGCCAGCACAGATACGCAGTATTTT	CSARDRQGASTDTQYF
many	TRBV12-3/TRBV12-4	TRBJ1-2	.	TGTGCCAGCAGTTTACGGTCTCCCTTCTATGGCTACACCTTC	CASSLRSPFYGYTF
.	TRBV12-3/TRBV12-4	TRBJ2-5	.	TGTGCCAGCAGTGGCTTTGGGGGGGAGACCCAGTACTTC	CASSGFGGETQYF
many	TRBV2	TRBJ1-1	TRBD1	TGTGCCAGCAGGGAAGACAGGGGATGGGACACTGAAGCTTTCTTT	CASREDRGWDTEAFF
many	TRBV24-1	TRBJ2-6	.	TGTGCCACCAGTGTAACGGGGTCCTCTGGGGCCAACGTCCTGACTTTC	CATSVTGSSGANVLTF
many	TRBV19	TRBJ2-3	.	TGTGCCAGTAGTATACGGGGAGGCACAGATACGCAGTATTTT	CASSIRGGTDTQYF
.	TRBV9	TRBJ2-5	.	TGTGCCAGCAGTGTACAACCGGGGGAGACCCAGTACTTC	CASSVQPGETQYF
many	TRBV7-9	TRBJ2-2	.	TGTGCCAGCAGCGAACGACAGGCTATCGGGGAGCTGTTTTTT	CASSERQAIGELFF
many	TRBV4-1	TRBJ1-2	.	TGCGCCAGCAGCCAAGGTTTTAAGGCGGAAGGGGGCTACACCTTC	CASSQGFKAEGGYTF
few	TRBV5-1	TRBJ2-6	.	TGCGCCAGCAGCTTGGGATATAGCTCTGGGGCCAACGTCCTGACTTTC	CASSLGYSSGANVLTF
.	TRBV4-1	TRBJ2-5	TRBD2	TGCGCCAGCAGCCAAGAAGGCAGCGGGGGGACCCAGTACTTC	CASSQEGSGGTQYF
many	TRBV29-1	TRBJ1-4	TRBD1	TGCAGCGTGGCGGGACAGGGTAGGCAAAAACTGTTTTTT	CSVAGQGRQKLFF
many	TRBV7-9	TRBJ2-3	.	TGTGCCAGCAGCTCAACTAGAGCCTTCATCACAGATACGCAGTATTTT	CASSSTRAFITDTQYF
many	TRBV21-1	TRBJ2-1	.	TGTGCCAGCCGCCGGACCCAGGGGGGGGGAGAGCAGTTCTTC	CASRRTQGGGEQFF
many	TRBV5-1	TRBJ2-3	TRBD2	TGCGCCAGCTCTAGCGGAAACACAGATACGCAGTATTTT	CASSSGNTDTQYF
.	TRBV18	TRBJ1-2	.	TGTGCCAGCTCACCAGGCAGGACCCCCGATGGCTACACCTTC	CASSPGRTPDGYTF
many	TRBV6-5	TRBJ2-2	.	TGTGCCAGCAGTTACCCCCCTTCCGGGGAGCTGTTTTTT	CASSYPPSGELFF
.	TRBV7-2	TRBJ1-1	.	TGTGCCAGCAGCTTAGTAGGCAGCATGAACACTGAAGCTTTCTTT	CASSLVGSMNTEAFF
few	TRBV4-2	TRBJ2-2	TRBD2	TGTGCCAGCAGCCAAGAAGCTAGCGGGGCTCACACCGGGGAGCTGTTTTTT	CASSQEASGAHTGELFF
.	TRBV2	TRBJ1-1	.	TGTGCCACGCGCGAGAACACTGAAGCTTTCTTT	CATRENTEAFF
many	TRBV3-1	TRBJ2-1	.	TGTGCCAGCAGCCTACATCAAGGACGGCCTGAGCAGTTCTTC	CASSLHQGRPEQFF
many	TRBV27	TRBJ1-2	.	TGTGCCAGCAGTTTTGAGGGACTCTATGGCTACACCTTC	CASSFEGLYGYTF
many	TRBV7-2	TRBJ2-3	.	TGTGCCAGCAGCTTAAATTCAGATACGCAGTATTTT	CASSLNSDTQYF
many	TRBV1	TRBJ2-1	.	TGCACCAGCAGCCTGGGGACTCCGGTCGAGGGGCAGTTCTTC	CTSSLGTPVEGQFF
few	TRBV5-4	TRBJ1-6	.	TGTGCCAGCAGCTTGGAGAAAGCACCGGGGTCACCCCTCCACTTT	CASSLEKAPGSPLHF